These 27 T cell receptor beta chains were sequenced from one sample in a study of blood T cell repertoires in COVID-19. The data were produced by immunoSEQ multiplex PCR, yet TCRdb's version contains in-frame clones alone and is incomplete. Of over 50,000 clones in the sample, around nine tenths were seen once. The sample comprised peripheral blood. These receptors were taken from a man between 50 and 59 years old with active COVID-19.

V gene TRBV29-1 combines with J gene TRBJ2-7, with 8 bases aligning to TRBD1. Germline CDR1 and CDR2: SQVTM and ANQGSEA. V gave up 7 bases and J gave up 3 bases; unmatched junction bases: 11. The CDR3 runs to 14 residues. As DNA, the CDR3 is TGCAGCGGGGCTGGGTACAGGGGGAGCTACGAGCAGTACTTC. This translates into CSGAGYRGSYEQYF.

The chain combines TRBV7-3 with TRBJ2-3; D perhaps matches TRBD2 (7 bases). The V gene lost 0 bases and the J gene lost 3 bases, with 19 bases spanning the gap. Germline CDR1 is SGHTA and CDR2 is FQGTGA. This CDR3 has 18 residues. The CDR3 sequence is CASSLTGASGSQTDTQYF. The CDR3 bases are TGTGCCAGCAGCTTAACGGGGGCTAGCGGAAGTCAAACAGATACGCAGTATTTT.

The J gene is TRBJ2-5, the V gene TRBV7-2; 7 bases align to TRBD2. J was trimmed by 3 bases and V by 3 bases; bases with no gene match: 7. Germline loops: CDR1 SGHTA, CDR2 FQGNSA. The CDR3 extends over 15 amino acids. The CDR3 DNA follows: TGTGCCAGCAGCTTCTCGGGACTACCTAAAGAGACCCAGTACTTC. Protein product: CASSFSGLPKETQYF. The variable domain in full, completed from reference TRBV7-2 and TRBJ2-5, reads GAGVSQSPSNKVTEKGKDVELRCDPISGHTALYWYRQSLGQGLEFLIYFQGNSAPDKSGLPSDRFSAERTGGSVSTLTIQRTQQEDSAVYLCASSFSGLPKETQYFGPGTRLLVL.

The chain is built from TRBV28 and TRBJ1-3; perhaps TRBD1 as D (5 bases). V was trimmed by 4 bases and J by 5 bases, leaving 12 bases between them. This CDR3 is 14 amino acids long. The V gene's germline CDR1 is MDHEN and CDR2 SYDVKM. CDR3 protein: CASSSKTVRNTIYF. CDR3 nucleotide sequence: TGTGCCAGCAGTTCCAAGACAGTCCGAAACACCATATATTTT.

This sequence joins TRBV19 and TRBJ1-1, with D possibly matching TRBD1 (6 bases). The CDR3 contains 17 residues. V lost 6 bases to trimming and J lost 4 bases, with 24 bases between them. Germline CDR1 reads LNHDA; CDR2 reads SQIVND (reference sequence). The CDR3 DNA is TGTGCCAGTAGGGACAGTGTCGGGCCAAGTCGGGCCACTGAAGCTTTCTTT. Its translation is CASRDSVGPSRATEAFF.

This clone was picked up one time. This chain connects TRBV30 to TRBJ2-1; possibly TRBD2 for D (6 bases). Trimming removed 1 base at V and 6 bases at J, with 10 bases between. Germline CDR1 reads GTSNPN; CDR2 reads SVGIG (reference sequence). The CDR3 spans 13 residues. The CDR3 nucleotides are TGTGCCTGGAGTGCGGGGGTGGTCAATGAGCAGTTCTTC. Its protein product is CAWSAGVVNEQFF.

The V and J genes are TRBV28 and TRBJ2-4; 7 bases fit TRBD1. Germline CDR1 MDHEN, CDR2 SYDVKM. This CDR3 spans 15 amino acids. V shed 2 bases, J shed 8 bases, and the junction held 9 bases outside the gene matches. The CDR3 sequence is CASSLRAGGFYIQYF. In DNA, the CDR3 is TGTGCCAGCAGTTTACGGGCAGGGGGATTTTACATTCAGTACTTC.

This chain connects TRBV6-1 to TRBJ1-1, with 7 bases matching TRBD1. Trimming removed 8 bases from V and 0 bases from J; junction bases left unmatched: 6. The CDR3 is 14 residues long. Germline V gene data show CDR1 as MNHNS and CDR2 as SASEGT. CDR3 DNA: TGTGCCAGCGGCCTACAGGGGATGAACACTGAAGCTTTCTTT. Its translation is CASGLQGMNTEAFF.

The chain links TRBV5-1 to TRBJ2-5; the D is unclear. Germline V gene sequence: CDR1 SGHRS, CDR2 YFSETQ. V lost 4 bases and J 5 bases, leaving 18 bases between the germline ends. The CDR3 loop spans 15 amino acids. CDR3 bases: TGCGCCAGCAGCCGTGCAGATACGGCCGGGGAGACCCAGTACTTC. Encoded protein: CASSRADTAGETQYF.

The CDR3 protein is CSVEKRIPTDTQYF. In DNA form, the CDR3 reads TGCAGCGTCGAAAAGCGGATCCCTACAGATACGCAGTATTTT. The chain uses TRBV29-1 and TRBJ2-3; D perhaps matches TRBD2 (5 bases). The germline V gene has CDR1 SQVTM and CDR2 ANQGSEA. The CDR3 spans 14 residues. Trimming took off 6 bases at V and 3 bases at J, with 16 bases between the two ends.

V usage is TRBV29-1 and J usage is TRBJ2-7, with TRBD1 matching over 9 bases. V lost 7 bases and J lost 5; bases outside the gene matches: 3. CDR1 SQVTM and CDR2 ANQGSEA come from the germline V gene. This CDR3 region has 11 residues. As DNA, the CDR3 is TGCAGCGCCGGACAGGGGAACGAGCAGTACTTC. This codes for CSAGQGNEQYF.

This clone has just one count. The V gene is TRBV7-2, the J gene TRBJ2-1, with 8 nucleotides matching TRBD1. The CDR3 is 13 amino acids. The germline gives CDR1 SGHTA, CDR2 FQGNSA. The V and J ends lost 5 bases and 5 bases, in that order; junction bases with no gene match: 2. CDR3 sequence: CASSVQGDNEQFF. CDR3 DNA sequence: TGTGCCAGCAGCGTACAGGGGGACAATGAGCAGTTCTTC.

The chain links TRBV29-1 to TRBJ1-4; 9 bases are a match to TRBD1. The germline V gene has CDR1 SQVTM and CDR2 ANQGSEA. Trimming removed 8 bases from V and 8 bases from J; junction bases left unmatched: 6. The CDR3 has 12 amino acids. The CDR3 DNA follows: TGCAGCACAGGGGGCGGTAACGAAAAACTGTTTTTT. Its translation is CSTGGGNEKLFF.

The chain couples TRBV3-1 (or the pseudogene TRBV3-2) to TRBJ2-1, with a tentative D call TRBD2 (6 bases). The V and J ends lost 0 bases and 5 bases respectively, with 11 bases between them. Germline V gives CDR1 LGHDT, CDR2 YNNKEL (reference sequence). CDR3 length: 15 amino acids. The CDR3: CASSQDGGTHNEQFF. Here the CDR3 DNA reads TGTGCCAGCAGCCAAGATGGCGGGACTCACAATGAGCAGTTCTTC.

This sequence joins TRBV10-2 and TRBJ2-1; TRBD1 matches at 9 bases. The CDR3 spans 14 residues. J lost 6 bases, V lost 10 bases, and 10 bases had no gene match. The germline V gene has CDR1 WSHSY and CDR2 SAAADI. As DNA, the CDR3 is TGCGCCACTTCGGACAGGGGCGGCCTCAATGAGCAGTTCTTC. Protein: CATSDRGGLNEQFF.

The CDR3 DNA sequence: TGTGCCACCAGCAGAGATAGGAGAGGACAATCCAACACCGGGGAGCTGTTTTTT. Residues: CATSRDRRGQSNTGELFF. The rearrangement joins TRBV15 to TRBJ2-2; a weak D match, TRBD1 (5 bases). V was clipped by 0 bases and J by 2 bases, with 16 bases between them. This CDR3 is built from 18 residues. CDR1 and CDR2 from the germline V gene are LNHNV and YYDKDF (reference sequence). Together with reference TRBV15 and TRBJ2-2, the CDR3 gives the full variable domain: DAMVIQNPRYQVTQFGKPVTLSCSQTLNHNVMYWYQQKSSQAPKLLFHYYDKDFNNEADTPDNFQSRRPNTSFCFLDIRSPGLGDTAMYLCATSRDRRGQSNTGELFFGEGSRLTVL.

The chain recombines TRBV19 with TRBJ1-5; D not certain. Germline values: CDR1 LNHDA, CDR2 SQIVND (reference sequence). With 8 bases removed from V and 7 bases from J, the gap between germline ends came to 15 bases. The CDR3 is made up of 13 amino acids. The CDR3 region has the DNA TGTGCCAGTTCCAGATTCGTTTACCAGCCCCAGCATTTT. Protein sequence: CASSRFVYQPQHF.

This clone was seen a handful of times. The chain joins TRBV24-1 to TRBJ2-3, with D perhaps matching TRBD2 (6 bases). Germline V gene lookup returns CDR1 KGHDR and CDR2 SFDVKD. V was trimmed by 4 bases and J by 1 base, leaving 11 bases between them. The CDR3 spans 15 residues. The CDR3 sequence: CATSEAGPGTDTQYF. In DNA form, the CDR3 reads TGTGCCACCAGTGAGGCGGGACCAGGCACAGATACGCAGTATTTT.

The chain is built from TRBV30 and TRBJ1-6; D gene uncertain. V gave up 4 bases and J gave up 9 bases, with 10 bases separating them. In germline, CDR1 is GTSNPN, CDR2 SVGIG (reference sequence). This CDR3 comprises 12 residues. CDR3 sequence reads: CAWNAQLSPLHF. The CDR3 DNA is TGTGCCTGGAACGCACAGCTTTCACCCCTCCACTTT.

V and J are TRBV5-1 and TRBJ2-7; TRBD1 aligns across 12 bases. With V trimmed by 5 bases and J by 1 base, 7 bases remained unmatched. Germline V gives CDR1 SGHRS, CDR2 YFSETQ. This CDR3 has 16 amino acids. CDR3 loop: CASRPGTGGGSYEQYF. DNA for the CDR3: TGCGCCAGCAGACCCGGGACAGGGGGCGGATCCTACGAGCAGTACTTC.

The CDR3 spells CAIPGQARYGPQHF. CDR3 nucleotide sequence: TGTGCCATCCCCGGACAGGCACGGTATGGGCCCCAGCATTTT. The V call is TRBV21-1, the J call TRBJ1-5; TRBD1 is taken as the D call from the table, unchecked against the DNA. TRBV21-1 represents a pseudogene. The CDR3 is 14 amino acids.

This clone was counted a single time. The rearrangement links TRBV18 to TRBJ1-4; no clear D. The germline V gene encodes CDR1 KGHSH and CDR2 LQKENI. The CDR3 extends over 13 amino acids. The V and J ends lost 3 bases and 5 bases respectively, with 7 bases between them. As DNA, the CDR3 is TGTGCCAGCTCACCGGGCAGAAATGAAAAACTGTTTTTT. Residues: CASSPGRNEKLFF.

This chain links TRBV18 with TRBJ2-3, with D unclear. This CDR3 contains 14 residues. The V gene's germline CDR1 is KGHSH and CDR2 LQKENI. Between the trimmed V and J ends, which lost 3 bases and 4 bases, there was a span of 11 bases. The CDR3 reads CASSPSRRADTQYF. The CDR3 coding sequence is TGTGCCAGCTCACCCTCCCGTCGAGCAGATACGCAGTATTTT.

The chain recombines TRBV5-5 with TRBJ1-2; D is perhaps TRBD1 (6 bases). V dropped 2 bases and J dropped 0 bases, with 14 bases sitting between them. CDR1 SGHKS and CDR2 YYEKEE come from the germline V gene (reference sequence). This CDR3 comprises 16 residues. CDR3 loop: CASSFRDTLTNYGYTF. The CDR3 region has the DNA TGTGCCAGCAGCTTCCGGGACACACTTACTAACTATGGCTACACCTTC.

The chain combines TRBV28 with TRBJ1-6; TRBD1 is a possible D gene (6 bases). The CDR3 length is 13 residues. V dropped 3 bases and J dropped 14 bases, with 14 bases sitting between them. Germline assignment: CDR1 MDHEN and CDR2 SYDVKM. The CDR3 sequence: CASSFGGPGTLHF. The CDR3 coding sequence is TGTGCCAGCAGTTTTGGGGGCCCAGGGACCCTCCACTTT.

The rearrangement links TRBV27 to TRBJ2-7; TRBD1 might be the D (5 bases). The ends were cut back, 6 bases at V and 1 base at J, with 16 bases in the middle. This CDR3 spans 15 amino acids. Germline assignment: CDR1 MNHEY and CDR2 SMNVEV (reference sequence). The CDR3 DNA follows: TGTGCCAGCAGGGGGAACAGGAGACTTTCCTACGAGCAGTACTTC. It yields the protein CASRGNRRLSYEQYF.

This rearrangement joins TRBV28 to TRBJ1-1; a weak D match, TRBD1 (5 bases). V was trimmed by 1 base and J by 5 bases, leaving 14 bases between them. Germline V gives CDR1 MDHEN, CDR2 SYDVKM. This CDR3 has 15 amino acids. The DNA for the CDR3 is TGTGCCAGCAGTTTATTGGGAAGGGGAGGTACTGAAGCTTTCTTT. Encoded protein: CASSLLGRGGTEAFF.